This paragraph covers one TCR beta chain sequence. Its antigen remains unidentified. Within one base of it there is no much larger clone, and no base qualities were kept. From the cysteine through the phenylalanine, the CDR3 covers 14 amino acids. This entry keeps only the CDR3 DNA: 42 bases, framed from base 1. For CDR1 and CDR2, the germline V gene lists SGHRS and YFSETQ. Cut back by 0 bases and 2 bases, the V and J ends lie 8 bases apart. The record originates from a study of blood T cell repertoires in COVID-19 (dated by TCRdb to about 2020). Notes on the research overall: The collaborator samples originated in the United States, Italy and Spain and spanned the acute and convalescent phases of COVID-19. The material from the prospective study consisted of cDNA or gDNA derived from T cells, B-cell-depleted T cells, or PBMCs. The dataset comprised deeply sampled blood TCRbeta repertoires from subjects exposed to, actively infected with, or recovered from COVID-19. The repertoires were released in a freely available public database meant as a resource for research on the immune response to SARS-CoV-2. Samples were obtained from the ongoing ImmuneRACE study (first 160 participants) and from over 1,000 subjects provided by 6 global collaborators. The sample metadata nearly always contained a de-identified subject ID, COVID-19 status, age in years and sex. Where available, HLA class I and class II types were obtained from metadata supplied by the sample provider rather than from assay-based typing. The paper's findings and limits, for the study overall: Clinical and demographic metadata were provided uncurated, with the amount varying by source and participant.

Participants in the prospective study were aged roughly 18 to 90 years, lived in 24 United States geographic areas, and enrolled through a virtual design. In the prospective study, participants were assigned to cohorts based on the clinical history participants reported in a screening survey and a study questionnaire. For ImmuneRACE Cohort 3, a participant was defined as recovered based on two consecutive negative NP/OP PCR tests, clearance by a healthcare professional, or resolution of symptoms. In the prospective study, whole blood, serum and a nasopharyngeal or oropharyngeal swab were collected from each participant by mobile phlebotomists. Over an approximately two-month period, participants in the prospective study had the option of providing additional blood draws and questionnaires. Blood samples from the prospective study were shipped frozen or at room temperature prior to DNA extraction.

TCRbeta CDR3 regions were amplified from genomic DNA using the immunoSEQ Assay, a bias-controlled multiplex PCR. Processing in the source paper ran as follows. The number of nucleated cells in each sample was estimated by amplification of reference gene primers within the assay. To quantify the absolute abundance of each unique TCRbeta CDR3 rearrangement, sequence reads were collapsed and filtered. For each sample, productive Simpson clonality was calculated as the square root of Simpson's diversity index across productive rearrangements. In TCRdb, the immuneACCESS table is reduced to in-frame sequences with V and J assigned. These tables do not hold every clone; where another copy was compared, an unresolved V gene accounts for under half, and the others remain unexplained. The V and J calls and clone size come from that table; D and trimming were worked out from the DNA. In all, the sample holds 250,000 to 350,000 clones, and roughly nine tenths of those were seen once. The ten largest clones take up around 2.5% of the sample.

The chain was built from TRBV5-1 and TRBJ2-5; TRBD2 might be the D gene, on 5 matching bases. Sequenced material: PBMCs or T cells enriched from blood (not recorded which). This receptor was identified in a man aged 60-69 years who had recovered from COVID-19. CDR3 sequence: CASSLVWEQETQYF. The sequenced DNA: TGCGCCAGCAGCTTGGTATGGGAGCAAGAGACCCAGTACTTC.